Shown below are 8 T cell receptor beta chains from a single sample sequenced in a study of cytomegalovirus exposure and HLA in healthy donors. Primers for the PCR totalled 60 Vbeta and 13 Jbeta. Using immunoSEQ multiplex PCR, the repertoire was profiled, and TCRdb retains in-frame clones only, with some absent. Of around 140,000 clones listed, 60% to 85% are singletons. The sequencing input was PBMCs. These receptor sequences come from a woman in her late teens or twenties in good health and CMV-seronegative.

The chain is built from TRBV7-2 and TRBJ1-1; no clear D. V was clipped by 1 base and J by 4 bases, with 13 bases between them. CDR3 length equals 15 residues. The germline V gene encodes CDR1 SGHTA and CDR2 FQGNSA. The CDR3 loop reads CASSLEWARRTEAFF. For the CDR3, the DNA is TGTGCCAGCAGCTTAGAGTGGGCAAGACGCACTGAAGCTTTCTTT.

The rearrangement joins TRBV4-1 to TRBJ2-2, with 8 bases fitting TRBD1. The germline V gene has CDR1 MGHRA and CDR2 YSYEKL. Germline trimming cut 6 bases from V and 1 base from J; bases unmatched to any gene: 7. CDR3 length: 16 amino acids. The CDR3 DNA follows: TGCGCCAGCAGGCGGCAACAGGGGGTGAACACCGGGGAGCTGTTTTTT. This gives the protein CASRRQQGVNTGELFF.

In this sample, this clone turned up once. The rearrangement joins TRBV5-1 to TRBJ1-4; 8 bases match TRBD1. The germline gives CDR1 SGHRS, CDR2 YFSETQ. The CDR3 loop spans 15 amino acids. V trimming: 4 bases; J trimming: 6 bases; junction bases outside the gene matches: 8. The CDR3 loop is CASSLLRGPDEKLFF. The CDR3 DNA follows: TGCGCCAGCAGCCTGCTCAGGGGGCCGGATGAAAAACTGTTTTTT.

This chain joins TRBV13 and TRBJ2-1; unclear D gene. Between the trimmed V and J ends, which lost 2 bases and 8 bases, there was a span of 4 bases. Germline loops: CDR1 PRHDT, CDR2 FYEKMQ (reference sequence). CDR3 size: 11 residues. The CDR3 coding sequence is TGTGCCAGCAGCTTAATCGATGAGCAGTTCTTC. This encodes CASSLIDEQFF. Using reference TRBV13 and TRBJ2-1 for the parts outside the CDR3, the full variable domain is AAGVIQSPRHLIKEKRETATLKCYPIPRHDTVYWYQQGPGQDPQFLISFYEKMQSDKGSIPDRFSAQQFSDYHSELNMSSLELGDSALYFCASSLIDEQFFGPGTRLTVL.

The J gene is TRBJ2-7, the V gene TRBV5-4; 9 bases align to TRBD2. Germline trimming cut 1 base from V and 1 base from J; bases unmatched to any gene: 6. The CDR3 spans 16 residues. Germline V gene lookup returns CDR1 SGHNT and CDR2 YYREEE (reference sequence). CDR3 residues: CASSLSAGGLSYEQYF. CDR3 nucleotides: TGTGCCAGCAGCTTGTCGGCGGGAGGGTTATCCTACGAGCAGTACTTC.

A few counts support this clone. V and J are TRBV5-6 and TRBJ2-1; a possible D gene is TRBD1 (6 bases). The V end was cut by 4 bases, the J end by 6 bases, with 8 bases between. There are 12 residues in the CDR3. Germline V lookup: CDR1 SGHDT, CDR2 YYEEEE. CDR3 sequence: CASSPDSNEQFF. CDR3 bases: TGTGCCAGCAGCCCGGACAGCAATGAGCAGTTCTTC.

CDR3 coding DNA: TGTGCTAGTGGTTTGGTAGTGACAGGGAGCTCCTACGAGCAGTACTTC. It yields the protein CASGLVVTGSSYEQYF. J is TRBJ2-7 and V is TRBV12-5, with 7 positions matching TRBD1. This CDR3 is 16 amino acids long. V lost 0 bases and J lost 0; bases outside the gene matches: 5. Germline V gene data show CDR1 as LGHNT and CDR2 as FRNRAP.

The CDR3 loop reads CASSHQLLSGSEEQFF. CDR3 nucleotide sequence: TGTGCCAGCAGTCACCAACTCCTTAGCGGGAGTGAGGAGCAGTTCTTC. This sequence joins TRBV6-6 and TRBJ2-1, with 9 bases identical to TRBD2. This CDR3 is built from 16 residues. J was trimmed by 10 bases and V by 5 bases; bases with no gene match: 15. CDR1 is MNHNY and CDR2 is SVGAGI in the germline V gene (reference sequence).